What follows are 16 T cell receptor beta chains derived from one specimen sequenced in a study of PD-1 blockade in classical Hodgkin lymphoma (TCRdb year 2020). Libraries were constructed by the immunoSEQ multiplex PCR assay. As stored in TCRdb, this immuneACCESS dataset retains in-frame rearrangements with V and J assigned. A fraction of the clones does not appear; measured against another copy, unresolved V genes explain less than half of the discrepancy, and the remainder lacks a known reason. For this sample the table gives around 70,000 clones, of which about two thirds were detected only once. The ten largest account for approximately 9.1% of the sample. The sample's time point label, in plain terms: cycle 2 day 1 (C2D1) of nivolumab. All trial patients had relapsed after autologous stem cell transplantation, with cohorts A, B and C differing in prior brentuximab vedotin exposure. Material: peripheral blood mononuclear cells (PBMCs), obtained before the second cycle of nivolumab. Every receptor here comes from a human donor with classical Hodgkin lymphoma.

Written as DNA, the CDR3 is TGTGCCAGCAGTGAAATCGGGGGACAGCCCCAGCATTTT. Encoded protein: CASSEIGGQPQHF. The chain combines TRBV2 with TRBJ1-5, with a tentative D call TRBD1 (5 bases). The CDR3 has 13 residues. Deletions cut 2 bases from V and 7 bases from J, with 9 bases between. The germline gives CDR1 SNHLY, CDR2 FYNNEI.

This clone was detected once. This chain uses TRBV5-1 with TRBJ1-6; D is possibly TRBD1 (5 bases). CDR3 size: 14 residues. Germline CDR1 is SGHRS and CDR2 is YFSETQ. Between the trimmed V and J ends, which lost 0 bases and 7 bases, there was a span of 8 bases. The CDR3 bases are TGCGCCAGCAGCTTGGATGGACACAATTCACCCCTCCACTTT. Protein product: CASSLDGHNSPLHF.

The V call is TRBV19, the J call TRBJ1-5; TRBD1 matches at 7 bases. The CDR3 sequence is 14 residues long. Losses at the gene ends were 2 bases for V and 6 bases for J; bases not matched to a gene: 4. In germline, CDR1 is LNHDA, CDR2 SQIVND (reference sequence). CDR3 sequence (DNA): TGTGCCAGTAGTATAACAGGGGCGGGTCAGCCCCAGCATTTT. This codes for CASSITGAGQPQHF.

This rearrangement joins TRBV5-1 to TRBJ1-3; D might be TRBD1 (6 bases). The V end lost 7 bases, the J end lost 0 bases, and 11 bases lay between the germline ends. CDR1 is SGHRS, CDR2 YFSETQ, per germline. The CDR3 is 14 residues long. The CDR3, as DNA: TGCGCCAGCTCGGACAGTTCCTCTGGAAACACCATATATTTT. Protein sequence: CASSDSSSGNTIYF.

Regarding this clone: A junction end diverges from the germline sequence, so it may reflect a read error. At the DNA level, this CDR3 is encoded by other sequences in the same sample as well. The rearrangement uses TRBV12-5 and TRBJ1-2; TRBD1 aligns across 9 bases. The CDR3 runs 14 residues. CDR1 LGHNT and CDR2 FRNRAP come from the germline V gene. The CDR3 coding sequence is TGTGCCAGTGGTTTGGTTAGGACAGGGGTCGGCTACACCTTC. This translates into CASGLVRTGVGYTF.

The V call is TRBV5-1, the J call TRBJ2-7; 8 nucleotides match TRBD1. The CDR3 consists of 15 residues. Germline V CDR1 and CDR2: SGHRS, YFSETQ. V gave up 0 bases and J gave up 3 bases; unmatched junction bases: 5. Here the CDR3 reads CASSLDPDRVYEQYF. CDR3 nucleotides: TGCGCCAGCAGCTTGGATCCGGACAGGGTCTACGAGCAGTACTTC.

This chain joins TRBV5-1 and TRBJ2-5; 7 nucleotides agree with TRBD2. The J call may be incorrect, as the DNA end agrees better with TRBJ2-7. Germline-derived CDR1 and CDR2 are SGHRS and YFSETQ. CDR3 size: 11 residues. The CDR3 loop is CASRGEGEQYF. The CDR3 DNA reads TGCGCCAGCCGAGGGGAGGGCGAGCAGTACTTC.

In regard to this clone: Other nucleotide sequences from this sample produce the same CDR3. The V gene is TRBV7-6, the J gene TRBJ2-2, with D unresolved. The ends were cut back, 2 bases at V and 6 bases at J, with 1 base in the middle. The CDR3 has 11 residues. The V gene's germline CDR1 is SGHVS and CDR2 FNYEAQ. In nucleotides, the CDR3 is TGTGCCAGCAGCTTATCCGGGGAGCTGTTTTTT. Translation gives CASSLSGELFF.

The chain carries TRBV6-4 and TRBJ2-1; 10 positions match TRBD1. Germline V gene data show CDR1 as MRHNA and CDR2 as SNTAGT. The junction had 4 bases not matched to a gene; V was cut back by 6 bases and J by 5 bases. The CDR3 loop spans 14 amino acids. The CDR3 sequence: CASSRDRGNNEQFF. The CDR3 DNA reads TGTGCCAGCAGCAGGGACAGGGGAAACAATGAGCAGTTCTTC.

This clone was seen only a few times. This sequence joins TRBV7-9 and TRBJ1-2, with TRBD1 matching over 10 bases. The CDR3 length is 16 residues. Losses at the gene ends were 5 bases for V and 4 bases for J; bases not matched to a gene: 10. Germline CDR1 and CDR2: SEHNR and FQNEAQ (reference sequence). The DNA of the CDR3 is TGTGCCAGCAGCGTAGGGACAGGGGACACTGGCTATGGCTACACCTTC. Translated, it gives CASSVGTGDTGYGYTF.

The chain combines TRBV9 with TRBJ2-2; 11 positions agree with TRBD2. The CDR3 totals 17 residues. The germline CDR1 and CDR2 sequences are SGDLS and YYNGEE. The ends lost 0 bases at V and 9 bases at J; junction bases unmatched: 10. CDR3 sequence: CASSVAGTSGRRWELFF. CDR3 in DNA: TGTGCCAGCAGCGTAGCGGGGACTAGCGGAAGAAGGTGGGAGCTGTTTTTT.

V is TRBV30 and J is TRBJ2-2; D is unresolved. V lost 3 bases, J lost 4 bases, and 12 bases lay in between. The CDR3 extends over 14 amino acids. Germline CDR1 reads GTSNPN; CDR2 reads SVGIG (reference sequence). CDR3 region: CAWRDRRSTGELFF. In nucleotides, the CDR3 is TGTGCCTGGAGGGACCGTCGGAGCACCGGGGAGCTGTTTTTT. The whole variable domain, remainder taken from reference TRBV30 and TRBJ2-2, is SQTIHQWPATLVQPVGSPLSLECTVEGTSNPNLYWYRQAAGRGLQLLFYSVGIGQISSEVPQNLSASRPQDRQFILSSKKLLLSDSGFYLCAWRDRRSTGELFFGEGSRLTVL.

This clone has just one count. This chain joins TRBV27 and TRBJ2-1; 11 nucleotides match TRBD2. CDR1 and CDR2 from the germline V gene are MNHEY and SMNVEV (reference sequence). V gave up 2 bases and J gave up 4 bases; unmatched junction bases: 7. The CDR3 runs 17 residues. Here the CDR3 reads CASSLRAGTSGYNEQFF. The CDR3 coding sequence is TGTGCCAGCAGTTTACGCGCCGGGACTAGCGGTTACAATGAGCAGTTCTTC.

This sequence joins TRBV19 and TRBJ2-2; 10 positions match TRBD1. Germline V gene data show CDR1 as LNHDA and CDR2 as SQIVND (reference sequence). V trimming: 2 bases; J trimming: 5 bases; junction bases outside the gene matches: 5. The CDR3 runs 16 residues. The CDR3 coding sequence is TGTGCCAGTAGTATAACAAGGGACAGGGGTACCGGGGAGCTGTTTTTT. The encoded protein is CASSITRDRGTGELFF. Full variable domain (remainder filled in from reference TRBV19 and TRBJ2-2): DGGITQSPKYLFRKEGQNVTLSCEQNLNHDAMYWYRQDPGQGLRLIYYSQIVNDFQKGDIAEGYSVSREKKESFPLTVTSAQKNPTAFYLCASSITRDRGTGELFFGEGSRLTVL.

The V gene is TRBV18, the J gene TRBJ2-3, with 8 nucleotides matching TRBD2. V shed 3 bases, J shed 2 bases, and the junction held 1 base outside the gene matches. The germline V gene encodes CDR1 KGHSH and CDR2 LQKENI. CDR3 length: 14 residues. In nucleotides, the CDR3 is TGTGCCAGCTCACCTAGCGGGGACACAGATACGCAGTATTTT. This translates into CASSPSGDTDTQYF.

The V call is TRBV2, the J call TRBJ2-7, with TRBD2 as a possible D gene (6 bases). The CDR3 is made up of 14 amino acids. The V gene's germline CDR1 is SNHLY and CDR2 FYNNEI. V lost 2 bases, J lost 2 bases, and 10 bases lay in between. The CDR3 loop is CASSELTSTYEQYF. For the CDR3, the DNA is TGTGCCAGCAGTGAACTGACTAGTACCTACGAGCAGTACTTC.